These 4 T cell receptor beta chains were sequenced from one sample in a study of blood T cell repertoires in COVID-19. Data came from immunoSEQ multiplex PCR; TCRdb stores just in-frame clones and leaves some out. Of about 50,000 clones in the sample, about 83% were seen once. The sequenced sample was peripheral blood. The receptors come from an older man with active COVID-19.

The CDR3 reads CASSLGGQGRSPLHF. CDR3 nucleotide sequence: TGTGCCAGCAGCTTAGGGGGACAGGGGCGTTCACCCCTCCACTTT. The chain combines TRBV7-9 with TRBJ1-6; 10 bases are shared with TRBD1. Germline CDR1 SEHNR, CDR2 FQNEAQ (reference sequence). Losses at the gene ends were 1 base for V and 9 bases for J; bases not matched to a gene: 3. The CDR3 contains 15 residues.

This clone appeared a single time. The chain couples TRBV7-8 to TRBJ2-1; possibly TRBD1 for D (6 bases). CDR1 SGHVS and CDR2 FQNEAQ come from the germline V gene. The CDR3 has 16 residues. V was pared by 5 bases and J by 0 bases, with 14 bases between. CDR3 nucleotides: TGTGCCAGCAGCCCCACCCAGGGGAGCTCCTACAATGAGCAGTTCTTC. Amino acids: CASSPTQGSSYNEQFF.

V and J are TRBV7-9 and TRBJ2-7, with 7 bases identical to TRBD1. After removal of 5 bases from V and 2 bases from J, the junction contained 6 bases not matched to a gene. This CDR3 spans 14 amino acids. CDR1 and CDR2 (germline): SEHNR, FQNEAQ (reference sequence). CDR3 nucleotide sequence: TGTGCCAGCAGCCCCTCGGGACAGACCTACGAGCAGTACTTC. Residues: CASSPSGQTYEQYF.

The chain carries TRBV5-5 and TRBJ2-7; 12 nucleotides align to TRBD1. CDR3 length: 15 residues. V gave up 0 bases and J gave up 6 bases; unmatched junction bases: 4. Germline V gives CDR1 SGHKS, CDR2 YYEKEE (reference sequence). The CDR3 here is CASSLEGTGGGEQYF. In nucleotides, the CDR3 is TGTGCCAGCAGCTTGGAAGGGACAGGGGGCGGCGAGCAGTACTTC.